This T cell receptor beta chain was sequenced in a study of PD-1 blockade in classical Hodgkin lymphoma. General study points: Newly diagnosed patients reportedly had lower baseline TCR diversity than healthy donors.

Comment on this clone: Its specificity is not known.

The germline V gene has CDR1 SGHVS and CDR2 FQNEAQ. With V trimmed by 5 bases and J by 1 base, 12 bases remained unmatched. CDR3 length: 17 residues. Clones were sequenced by immunoSEQ multiplex PCR, and TCRdb holds only the in-frame ones, with some missing. The table lists more than 40,000 clones, approximately 83% of them singletons. Every one of the patients relapsed after autologous stem cell transplantation (brentuximab vedotin exposure was variable). This sequence was found in a human donor with classical Hodgkin lymphoma. The gene calls are TRBV7-8 and TRBJ1-2; 8 bases are shared with TRBD1. The starting material was peripheral blood mononuclear cells (PBMCs), obtained at baseline. The CDR3 nucleotides are TGTGCCAGCAGCCATCTGGGACAGGCCTCCTTTAACTATGGCTACACCTTC. As protein: CASSHLGQASFNYGYTF. Complete variable domain (other parts from reference TRBV7-8 and TRBJ1-2): GAGVSQSPRYKVAKRGQDVALRCDPISGHVSLFWYQQALGQGPEFLTYFQNEAQLDKSGLPSDRFFAERPEGSVSTLKIQRTQQEDSAVYLCASSHLGQASFNYGYTFGSGTRLTVV.